These 3 T cell receptor beta chains were sequenced from one sample in a study of T cells after yellow fever vaccination. TCRdb itself ran the 5' RACE reads through MiXCR, one entry per CDR3 protein. The table includes over 300,000 distinct CDR3 sequences, approximately 3.9% detected once. This specimen consisted of PBMCs, obtained on the day of the yellow fever booster vaccination. These receptors all come from a man younger than 30 who received the YFV17D yellow fever vaccine.

In this sample, this clonotype turned up many times. The chain carries TRBV5-6 and TRBJ2-5, with D possibly matching TRBD1 (7 bases). The CDR3 has 16 residues. Germline V gives CDR1 SGHDT, CDR2 YYEEEE. V dropped 4 bases and J dropped 4 bases, with 20 bases sitting between them. CDR3 sequence: CASSILRGGGIETQYF. Here the CDR3 DNA reads TGTGCCAGCAGCATCCTACGAGGGGGCGGGATAGAGACCCAGTACTTC.

This clonotype was observed many times. V and J are TRBV5-1 and TRBJ2-3; D unclear. V lost 0 bases to trimming and J lost 2 bases, with 10 bases between them. The length of the CDR3 is 15 residues. Germline V gene lookup returns CDR1 SGHRS and CDR2 YFSETQ. The CDR3 region is CASSLGHPNTDTQYF. The CDR3, as DNA: TGCGCCAGCAGCTTGGGACACCCTAACACAGATACGCAGTATTTT.

This clonotype was counted ten times or more. V gene TRBV7-8 combines with J gene TRBJ2-2, with D tentatively TRBD1 (6 bases). The CDR3 is 16 residues long. V was shortened by 3 bases and J by 0 bases, with 11 bases between the two germline ends. Per germline, CDR1 SGHVS and CDR2 FQNEAQ. The chain's CDR3 is CASSFGDTANTGELFF. CDR3 DNA: TGTGCCAGCAGCTTCGGGGACACGGCGAACACCGGGGAGCTGTTTTTT. Filled out from reference TRBV7-8 and TRBJ2-2, the complete variable domain reads GAGVSQSPRYKVAKRGQDVALRCDPISGHVSLFWYQQALGQGPEFLTYFQNEAQLDKSGLPSDRFFAERPEGSVSTLKIQRTQQEDSAVYLCASSFGDTANTGELFFGEGSRLTVL.